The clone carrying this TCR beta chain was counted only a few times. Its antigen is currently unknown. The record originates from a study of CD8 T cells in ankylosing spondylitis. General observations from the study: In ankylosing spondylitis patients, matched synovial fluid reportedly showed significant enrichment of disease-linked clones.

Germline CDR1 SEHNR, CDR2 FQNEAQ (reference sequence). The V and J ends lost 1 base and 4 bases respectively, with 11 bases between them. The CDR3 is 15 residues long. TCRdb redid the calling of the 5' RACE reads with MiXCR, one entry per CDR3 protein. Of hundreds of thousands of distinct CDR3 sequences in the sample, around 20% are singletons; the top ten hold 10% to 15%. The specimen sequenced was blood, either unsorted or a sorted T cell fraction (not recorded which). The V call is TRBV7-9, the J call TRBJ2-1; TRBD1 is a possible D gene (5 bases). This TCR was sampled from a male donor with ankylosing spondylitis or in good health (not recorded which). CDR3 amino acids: CASSLVVRAYNEQFF. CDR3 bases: TGTGCCAGCAGCTTAGTGGTCAGGGCGTACAATGAGCAGTTCTTC.